This entry describes one T cell receptor (beta chain). The data derive from a study of blood T cell repertoires in COVID-19. Study in general: Whether acute or convalescent, the COVID-19 samples came from the United States, Italy and Spain. PBMCs, B-cell-depleted T cells, or T cells provided the cDNA or gDNA that made up the material.

Original analysis: Amplification of reference gene primers was used by the study to estimate nucleated cell counts. This table comes from immunoSEQ multiplex PCR, and its TCRdb copy is limited to in-frame clones, with some not included. The V and J calls and clone size were taken over from that table, and D and trimming were inferred from the DNA. The data show around 240,000 clones, around 88% seen once. The V gene's germline CDR1 is LGHNA and CDR2 YNFKEQ. V dropped 3 bases and J dropped 2; count of bases not matched to a gene: 3. The CDR3 has 15 amino acids. The sequence derives from a woman under 40 who had recovered from COVID-19. The sequenced material came from peripheral blood. This chain uses TRBV4-2 with TRBJ1-1, with TRBD1 matching over 10 bases. As DNA, the CDR3 is TGTGCCAGCAGCCACGGACAGGGGGTTAACACTGAAGCTTTCTTT. Amino acid sequence: CASSHGQGVNTEAFF.